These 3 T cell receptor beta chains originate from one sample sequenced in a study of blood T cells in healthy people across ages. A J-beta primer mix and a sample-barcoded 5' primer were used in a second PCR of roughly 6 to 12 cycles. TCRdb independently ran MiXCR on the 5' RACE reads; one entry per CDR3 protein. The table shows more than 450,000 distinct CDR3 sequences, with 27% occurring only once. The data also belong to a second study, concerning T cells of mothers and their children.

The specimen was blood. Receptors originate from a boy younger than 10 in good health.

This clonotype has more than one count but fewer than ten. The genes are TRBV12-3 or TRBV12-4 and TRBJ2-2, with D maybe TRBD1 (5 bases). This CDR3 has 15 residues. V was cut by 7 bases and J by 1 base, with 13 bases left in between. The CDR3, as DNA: TGTGCCAGCAAGCAAACAGGAGTGAACACCGGGGAGCTGTTTTTT. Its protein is CASKQTGVNTGELFF.

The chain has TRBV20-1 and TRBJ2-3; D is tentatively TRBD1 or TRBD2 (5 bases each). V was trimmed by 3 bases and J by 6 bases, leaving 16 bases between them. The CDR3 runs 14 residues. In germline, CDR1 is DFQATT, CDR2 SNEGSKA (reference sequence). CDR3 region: CSASPPTGLDTQYF. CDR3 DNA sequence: TGCAGTGCTAGCCCCCCTACGGGGCTGGATACGCAGTATTTT.

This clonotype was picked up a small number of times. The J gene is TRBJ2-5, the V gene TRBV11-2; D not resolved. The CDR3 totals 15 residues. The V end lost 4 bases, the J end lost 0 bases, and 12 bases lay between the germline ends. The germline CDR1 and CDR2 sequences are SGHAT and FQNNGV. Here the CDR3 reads CASSSVDRNQETQYF. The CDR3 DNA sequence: TGTGCCAGCAGCTCGGTGGACCGAAACCAAGAGACCCAGTACTTC.